One and the same sample provided the 20 T cell receptor beta chains below, sequenced in a study of T cells after yellow fever vaccination. TCRdb independently ran MiXCR on the 5' RACE reads; one entry per CDR3 protein. This sample has about 300,000 distinct CDR3 sequences, with less than 9.5% found just once. The sequencing here drew on CD4+ T cells sorted from PBMCs, taken 5 days after the yellow fever booster vaccination. These receptors were taken from a man younger than 35 who received the YFV17D yellow fever vaccine.

This clonotype was seen at least ten times. This chain links TRBV7-9 with TRBJ1-3, with D unresolved. The CDR3 has 15 residues. Trimming removed 5 bases from V and 4 bases from J, with 15 bases in between. Germline CDR1 SEHNR, CDR2 FQNEAQ (reference sequence). The CDR3 region is CASSIHVFSGNTIYF. The DNA for the CDR3 is TGTGCCAGCAGCATTCATGTGTTCTCCGGAAACACCATATATTTT.

This clonotype was counted only a few times. This chain uses TRBV7-2 with TRBJ2-1; 13 bases are a match to TRBD2. Germline lookup yields CDR1 SGHTA and CDR2 FQGNSA. The CDR3 is 14 amino acids. V shed 3 bases and J 9 bases; nucleotides not matched to a gene: 2. The CDR3 bases are TGTGCCAGCAGCTTTACTAGCGGGGGGGCTGAGCAGTTCTTC. Translation: CASSFTSGGAEQFF.

The rearrangement joins TRBV3-1 to TRBJ1-5; unclear D gene. V shed 11 bases and J shed 6 bases, with 17 bases lying between them. Germline CDR1 and CDR2: LGHDT and YNNKEL (reference sequence). The CDR3 is made up of 13 amino acids. The CDR3 sequence: CAVHGGPVQPQHF. Here the CDR3 DNA reads TGTGCCGTTCACGGAGGGCCTGTTCAGCCCCAGCATTTT. Looking up the rest from reference TRBV3-1 and TRBJ1-5 gives the full variable domain: DTAVSQTPKYLVTQMGNDKSIKCEQNLGHDTMYWYKQDSKKFLKIMFSYNNKELIINETVPNRFSPKSPDKAHLNLHINSLELGDSAVYFCAVHGGPVQPQHFGDGTRLSIL.

The chain has TRBV2 and TRBJ2-2; TRBD1 aligns across 12 bases. This CDR3 spans 14 amino acids. The ends lost 9 bases at V and 7 bases at J; junction bases unmatched: 6. The germline gives CDR1 SNHLY, CDR2 FYNNEI. CDR3 region: CASVGQGAYGELFF. CDR3 coding DNA: TGTGCCAGTGTGGGACAGGGGGCGTACGGGGAGCTGTTTTTT.

This clonotype was counted at least ten times. This chain uses TRBV4-3 with TRBJ2-5; D gene uncertain. Per the germline V gene, CDR1 is LGHNA and CDR2 is YSLEER. V lost 0 bases to trimming and J lost 7 bases, with 9 bases between them. This CDR3 contains 13 residues. CDR3 DNA sequence: TGCGCCAGCAGCCAAGATGGGTTTGCGACCCAGTACTTC. It is translated as CASSQDGFATQYF.

The chain is built from TRBV23-1 and TRBJ2-1; D gene unclear. TRBV23-1 is marked as an open reading frame, function uncertain. V lost 4 bases and J lost 0, with 13 bases in between. The CDR3 sequence is 16 residues long. The CDR3 bases are TGCGCCAGCAGTCCCCGGTTGTTAAGCTCCTACAATGAGCAGTTCTTC. Translation: CASSPRLLSSYNEQFF.

The rearrangement links TRBV6-2 or TRBV6-3 to TRBJ2-7; D remains ambiguous. In germline, CDR1 is MNHEY, CDR2 SVGEGT. Trimming shortened V by 6 bases and J by 1 base, and 7 bases separated the two germline ends. The CDR3 length is 12 residues. The DNA for the CDR3 is TGTGCCAGCAGAGACCGGTCCTACGAGCAGTACGTC. It yields the protein CASRDRSYEQYV.

The rearrangement links TRBV10-3 to TRBJ2-1; D perhaps matches TRBD2 (7 bases). Per the germline V gene, CDR1 is ENHRY and CDR2 is SYGVKD. The CDR3 contains 15 residues. Deletions cut 4 bases from V and 7 bases from J, with 17 bases between. The CDR3 reads CAISVEGGLINEQFF. Here the CDR3 DNA reads TGTGCCATCAGTGTGGAGGGGGGGCTGATTAATGAGCAGTTCTTC.

This clonotype appeared many times. One end of the junction varies from germline; a read error may be responsible. The chain uses TRBV25-1 and TRBJ1-1; D gene ambiguous. The V gene's germline CDR1 is MGHDK and CDR2 SYGVNS. CDR3 length equals 12 residues. The CDR3 nucleotides read TGTGCCAGCAGTGAACCTTGGGAGCCGAGTATCTTT. It codes for CASSEPWEPSIF.

The sample holds a few counts of this clonotype. The chain couples TRBV7-9 to TRBJ2-5; D possibly uses TRBD1 or TRBD2 (5 bases each). Trimming pared 7 bases from V and 1 base from J, leaving 16 bases between. Looked up from germline, CDR1 is SEHNR and CDR2 is FQNEAQ (reference sequence). The length of the CDR3 is 15 residues. CDR3 sequence reads: CASKNTGRRQETQYF. DNA for the CDR3: TGTGCCAGCAAAAACACGGGACGCCGCCAAGAGACCCAGTACTTC. Filled out from reference TRBV7-9 and TRBJ2-5, the complete variable domain reads DTGVSQNPRHKITKRGQNVTFRCDPISEHNRLYWYRQTLGQGPEFLTYFQNEAQLEKSRLLSDRFSAERPKGSFSTLEIQRTEQGDSAMYLCASKNTGRRQETQYFGPGTRLLVL.

This clonotype was observed at least ten times. V usage is TRBV28 and J usage is TRBJ1-4; unclear D gene. The CDR3 spans 12 residues. The V and J ends lost 5 bases and 6 bases respectively, with 7 bases between them. Germline CDR1 reads MDHEN; CDR2 reads SYDVKM. CDR3 DNA: TGTGCCAGCAGTGGGAATTATGAAAAACTGTTTTTT. Its protein is CASSGNYEKLFF.

Only a few counts were recorded for this clonotype. The chain links TRBV6-1 to TRBJ2-1, with 8 bases identical to TRBD2. The CDR3 is made up of 15 amino acids. Trimming removed 7 bases from V and 4 bases from J; junction bases left unmatched: 9. Per germline, CDR1 MNHNS and CDR2 SASEGT. CDR3 nucleotide sequence: TGTGCCAGCATCCGGGGGGGATCGGGTTACAATGAGCAGTTCTTC. Translation: CASIRGGSGYNEQFF.

This rearrangement joins TRBV5-6 to TRBJ2-7, with D unclear. Looked up from germline, CDR1 is SGHDT and CDR2 is YYEEEE. Trimming removed 4 bases from V and 3 bases from J, with 11 bases in between. The length of the CDR3 is 13 residues. DNA of the CDR3: TGTGCCAGCAGCCGGCGACTCATCTACGAGCAGTACGTC. Protein: CASSRRLIYEQYV.

This clonotype has only a few counts. The rearrangement joins TRBV11-2 to TRBJ1-2; a possible D gene is TRBD1 (5 bases). The V and J ends lost 5 bases and 4 bases respectively, with 14 bases between them. CDR3 size: 14 residues. Germline CDR1 SGHAT, CDR2 FQNNGV. CDR3 in amino acids: CASSNQIGGYGYTF. DNA of the CDR3: TGTGCCAGCAGCAATCAAATCGGGGGCTATGGCTACACCTTC.

The J gene is TRBJ1-6, the V gene TRBV7-2; 10 bases map to TRBD1. The CDR3 runs 13 residues. V lost 11 bases and J lost 9; bases outside the gene matches: 7. Germline loops: CDR1 SGHTA, CDR2 FQGNSA. CDR3 protein: CAGGQGGFSPLHF. CDR3 in DNA: TGTGCCGGCGGACAGGGGGGTTTTTCACCCCTCCACTTT.

The V and J genes are TRBV28 and TRBJ1-2; the D is unclear. V dropped 3 bases and J dropped 8 bases, with 16 bases sitting between them. Germline V gene sequence: CDR1 MDHEN, CDR2 SYDVKM. This CDR3 has 14 amino acids. CDR3 bases: TGTGCCAGCAGTTTTATCGATTTCCCGGGGGGCTACACCTTC. It yields the protein CASSFIDFPGGYTF.

The rearrangement uses TRBV28 and TRBJ2-1; no clear D gene. With 6 bases removed from V and 3 bases from J, the gap between germline ends came to 6 bases. The CDR3 loop spans 12 amino acids. Germline CDR1 and CDR2: MDHEN and SYDVKM. CDR3 sequence: CASRDLYNEQFF. The DNA of the CDR3 is TGTGCCAGCAGGGACCTCTACAATGAGCAGTTCTTC.

This clonotype appeared a few times. V gene TRBV10-3 combines with J gene TRBJ2-7; either TRBD1 or TRBD2 may fit D (5 bases each). The V gene's germline CDR1 is ENHRY and CDR2 SYGVKD. V lost 5 bases, J lost 0 bases, and 14 bases lay in between. The CDR3 loop spans 15 amino acids. CDR3 nucleotide sequence: TGTGCCATCAGTACAGGCCGGGGACGCTCCTACGAGCAGTACTTC. Translated, it gives CAISTGRGRSYEQYF.

This clonotype has more than one count but fewer than ten. The chain recombines TRBV20-1 with TRBJ2-2; possibly TRBD1 for D (5 bases). Trimming cost V 5 bases and J 6 bases, with 16 bases left between them. The CDR3 loop spans 14 amino acids. Germline CDR1 reads DFQATT; CDR2 reads SNEGSKA (reference sequence). CDR3 in DNA: TGCAGTGCTTTTAAGGGGATTATCCCCGGGGAGCTGTTTTTT. Residues: CSAFKGIIPGELFF.

This chain uses TRBV2 with TRBJ1-4; TRBD1 is a possible D gene (5 bases). Germline V lookup: CDR1 SNHLY, CDR2 FYNNEI. The CDR3 is made up of 15 amino acids. V lost 6 bases to trimming and J lost 5 bases, with 16 bases between them. Here the CDR3 DNA reads TGTGCCAGCAGCAAATGGGGCGGAACAAATGAAAAACTGTTTTTT. As protein: CASSKWGGTNEKLFF.